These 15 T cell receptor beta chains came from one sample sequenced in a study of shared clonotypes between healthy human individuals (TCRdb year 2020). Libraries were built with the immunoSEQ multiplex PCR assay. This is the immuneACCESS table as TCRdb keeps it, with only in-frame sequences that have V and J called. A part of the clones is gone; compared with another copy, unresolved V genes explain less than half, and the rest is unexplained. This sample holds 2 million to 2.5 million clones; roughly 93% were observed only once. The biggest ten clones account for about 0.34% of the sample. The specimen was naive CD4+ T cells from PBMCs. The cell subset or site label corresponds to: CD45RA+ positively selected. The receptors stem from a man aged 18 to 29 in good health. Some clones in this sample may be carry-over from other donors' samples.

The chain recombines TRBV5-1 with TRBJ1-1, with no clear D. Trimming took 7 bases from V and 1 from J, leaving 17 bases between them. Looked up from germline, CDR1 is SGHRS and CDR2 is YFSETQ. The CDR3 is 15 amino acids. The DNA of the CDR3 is TGCGCCAGCTCGGACCTCCGAATCACGAACACTGAAGCTTTCTTT. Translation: CASSDLRITNTEAFF. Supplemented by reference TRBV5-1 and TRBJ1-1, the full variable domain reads KAGVTQTPRYLIKTRGQQVTLSCSPISGHRSVSWYQQTPGQGLQFLFEYFSETQRNKGNFPGRFSGRQFSNSRSEMNVSTLELGDSALYLCASSDLRITNTEAFFGQGTRLTVV.

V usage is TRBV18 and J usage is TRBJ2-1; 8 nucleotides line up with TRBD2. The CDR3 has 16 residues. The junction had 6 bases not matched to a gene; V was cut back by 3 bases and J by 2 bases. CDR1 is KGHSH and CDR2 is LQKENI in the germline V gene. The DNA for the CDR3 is TGTGCCAGCTCACCCCCGGGAGGGATAGCCTACAATGAGCAGTTCTTC. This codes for CASSPPGGIAYNEQFF.

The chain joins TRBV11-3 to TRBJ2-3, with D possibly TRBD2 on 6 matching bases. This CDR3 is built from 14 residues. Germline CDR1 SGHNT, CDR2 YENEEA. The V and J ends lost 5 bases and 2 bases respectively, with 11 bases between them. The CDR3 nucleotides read TGTGCCAGCAGCCAGCGGGCCCTCACAGATACGCAGTATTTT. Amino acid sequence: CASSQRALTDTQYF.

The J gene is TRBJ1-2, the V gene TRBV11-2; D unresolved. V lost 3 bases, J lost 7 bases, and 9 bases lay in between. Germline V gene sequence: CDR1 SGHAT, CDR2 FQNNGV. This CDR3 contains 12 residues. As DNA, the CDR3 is TGTGCCAGCAGCTTCGGTAGCGGTGGCTACACCTTC. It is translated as CASSFGSGGYTF.

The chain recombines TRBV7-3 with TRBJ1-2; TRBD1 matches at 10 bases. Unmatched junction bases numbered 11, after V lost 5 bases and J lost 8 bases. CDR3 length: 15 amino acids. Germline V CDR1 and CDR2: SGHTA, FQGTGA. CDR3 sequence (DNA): TGTGCCAGCAGCGAAGACAGGGGGCCGTATAGGGGCTACACCTTC. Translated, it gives CASSEDRGPYRGYTF.

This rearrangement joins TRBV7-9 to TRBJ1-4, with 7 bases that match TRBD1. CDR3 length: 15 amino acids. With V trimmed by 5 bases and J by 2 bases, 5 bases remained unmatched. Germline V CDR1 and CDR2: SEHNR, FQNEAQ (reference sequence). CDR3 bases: TGTGCCAGCAGCCTCGAGACAGGGACTAATGAAAAACTGTTTTTT. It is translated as CASSLETGTNEKLFF.

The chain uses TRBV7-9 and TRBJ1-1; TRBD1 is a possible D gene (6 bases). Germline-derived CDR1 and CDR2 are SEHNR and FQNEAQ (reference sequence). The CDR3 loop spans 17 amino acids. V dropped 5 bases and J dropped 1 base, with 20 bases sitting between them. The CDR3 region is CASSPATGTRANTEAFF. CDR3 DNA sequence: TGTGCCAGCAGCCCCGCCACCGGGACAAGGGCGAACACTGAAGCTTTCTTT.

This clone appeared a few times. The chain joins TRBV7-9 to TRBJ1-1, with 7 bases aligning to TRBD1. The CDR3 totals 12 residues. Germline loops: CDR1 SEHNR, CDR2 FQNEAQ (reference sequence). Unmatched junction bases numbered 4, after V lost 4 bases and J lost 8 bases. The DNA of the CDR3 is TGTGCCAGCAGCTACCTACAGGGGGAAGCTTTCTTT. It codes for CASSYLQGEAFF.

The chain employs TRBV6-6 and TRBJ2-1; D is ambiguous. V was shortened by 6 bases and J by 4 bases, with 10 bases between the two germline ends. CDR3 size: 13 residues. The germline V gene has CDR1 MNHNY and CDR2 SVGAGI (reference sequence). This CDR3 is CASRTGGYNEQFF. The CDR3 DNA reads TGTGCCAGCAGAACCGGTGGGTACAATGAGCAGTTCTTC.

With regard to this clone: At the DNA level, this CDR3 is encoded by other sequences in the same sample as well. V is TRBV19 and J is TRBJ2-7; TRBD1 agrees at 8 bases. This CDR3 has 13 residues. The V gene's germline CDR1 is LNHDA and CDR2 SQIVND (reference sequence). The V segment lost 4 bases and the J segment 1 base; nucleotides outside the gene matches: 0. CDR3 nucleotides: TGTGCCAGTAGTAGGGACAGGTCCTACGAGCAGTACTTC. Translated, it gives CASSRDRSYEQYF.

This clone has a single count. The CDR3 here is CASSLRSTLSYEQYF. CDR3 coding DNA: TGTGCCAGCAGCCTCCGATCCACCCTCTCCTACGAGCAGTACTTC. V usage is TRBV2 and J usage is TRBJ2-7, with D uncertain. Between the trimmed V and J ends, which lost 6 bases and 0 bases, there was a span of 15 bases. The CDR3 loop spans 15 amino acids. The germline V gene encodes CDR1 SNHLY and CDR2 FYNNEI.

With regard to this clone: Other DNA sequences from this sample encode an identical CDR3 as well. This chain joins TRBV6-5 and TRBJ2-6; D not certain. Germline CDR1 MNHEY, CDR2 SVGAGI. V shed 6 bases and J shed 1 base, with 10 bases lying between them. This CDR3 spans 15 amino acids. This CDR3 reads CASRPTGSGANVLTF. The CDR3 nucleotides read TGTGCCAGCAGGCCCACGGGTTCTGGGGCCAACGTCCTGACTTTC.

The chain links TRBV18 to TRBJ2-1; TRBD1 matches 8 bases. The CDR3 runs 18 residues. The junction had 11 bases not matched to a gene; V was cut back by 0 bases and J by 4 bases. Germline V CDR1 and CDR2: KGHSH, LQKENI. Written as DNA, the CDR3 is TGTGCCAGCTCACCACCGGTTCGCGAGACAGGGGTTTACAATGAGCAGTTCTTC. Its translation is CASSPPVRETGVYNEQFF. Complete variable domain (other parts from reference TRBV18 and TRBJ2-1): NAGVMQNPRHLVRRRGQEARLRCSPMKGHSHVYWYRQLPEEGLKFMVYLQKENIIDESGMPKERFSAEFPKEGPSILRIQQVVRGDSAAYFCASSPPVRETGVYNEQFFGPGTRLTVL.

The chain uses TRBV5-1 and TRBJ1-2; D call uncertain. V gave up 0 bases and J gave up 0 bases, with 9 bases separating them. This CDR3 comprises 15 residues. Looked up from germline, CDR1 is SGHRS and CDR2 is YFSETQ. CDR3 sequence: CASSLVGAANYGYTF. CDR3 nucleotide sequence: TGCGCCAGCAGCTTGGTCGGCGCTGCTAACTATGGCTACACCTTC.

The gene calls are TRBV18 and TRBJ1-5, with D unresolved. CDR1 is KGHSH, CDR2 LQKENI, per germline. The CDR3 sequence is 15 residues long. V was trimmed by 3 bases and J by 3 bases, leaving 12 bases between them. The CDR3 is CASSPRDVSNQPQHF. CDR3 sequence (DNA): TGTGCCAGCTCACCGCGGGATGTCTCCAATCAGCCCCAGCATTTT.